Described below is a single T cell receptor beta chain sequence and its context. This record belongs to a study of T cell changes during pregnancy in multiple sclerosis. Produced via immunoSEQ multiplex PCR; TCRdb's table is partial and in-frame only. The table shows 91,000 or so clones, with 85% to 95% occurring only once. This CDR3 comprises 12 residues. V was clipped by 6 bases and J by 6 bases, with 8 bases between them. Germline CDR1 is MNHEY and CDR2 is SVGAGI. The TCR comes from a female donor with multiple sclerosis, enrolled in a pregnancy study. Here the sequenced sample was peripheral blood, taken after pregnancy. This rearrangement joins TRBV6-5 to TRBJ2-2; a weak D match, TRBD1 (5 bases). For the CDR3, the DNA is TGTGCCAGCAGACAGGAGTCCGGGGAGCTGTTTTTT. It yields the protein CASRQESGELFF.